These 20 T cell receptor beta chains were sequenced from one sample in a study of technical replicates of blood from a few donors. The repertoire was sequenced with immunoSEQ multiplex PCR; TCRdb's copy has only in-frame clones and lacks some. Of about 16,000 clones listed, around nine tenths were seen once; the top ten hold approximately 10%. What was sequenced was PBMCs. The receptors were sampled from a human donor in good health.

The rearrangement joins TRBV4-1 to TRBJ2-1; D uncertain. Germline V gene sequence: CDR1 MGHRA, CDR2 YSYEKL. The CDR3 is made up of 15 amino acids. V was pared by 0 bases and J by 2 bases, with 8 bases between. The CDR3 nucleotides are TGCGCCAGCAGCCAAGACAAGCCAACCTACAATGAGCAGTTCTTC. It codes for CASSQDKPTYNEQFF.

The chain uses TRBV10-1 and TRBJ2-1, with a possible D match to TRBD2 (6 bases). From germline, CDR1 is WNHNN and CDR2 SYGVQD (reference sequence). The CDR3 has 17 amino acids. V was clipped by 3 bases and J by 5 bases, with 20 bases between them. The CDR3 DNA reads TGCGCCAGCAGTGACGGAGCGGGCACCACCTCTAACAATGAGCAGTTCTTC. It translates to CASSDGAGTTSNNEQFF.

The V call is TRBV10-3, the J call TRBJ2-1; 7 nucleotides match TRBD2. The germline gives CDR1 ENHRY, CDR2 SYGVKD. The CDR3 is 17 amino acids. V gave up 0 bases and J gave up 8 bases; unmatched junction bases: 13. The CDR3 reads CAISESAGRGRLDEQFF. CDR3 nucleotide sequence: TGTGCCATCAGTGAGTCTGCGGGGAGGGGTCGACTTGATGAGCAGTTCTTC.

V and J are TRBV6-1 and TRBJ1-5; TRBD1 aligns across 8 bases. Germline loops: CDR1 MNHNS, CDR2 SASEGT. The CDR3 has 17 amino acids. The V and J ends lost 2 bases and 2 bases, in that order; junction bases with no gene match: 8. The chain's CDR3 is CASSESLTGDGNQPQHF. The CDR3 DNA reads TGTGCCAGCAGTGAATCCCTGACAGGGGATGGCAATCAGCCCCAGCATTTT.

This chain uses TRBV6-5 with TRBJ2-1; D uncertain. Germline V gene data show CDR1 as MNHEY and CDR2 as SVGAGI. The CDR3 is made up of 11 amino acids. Deletions cut 5 bases from V and 4 bases from J, with 3 bases between. CDR3 sequence reads: CASSQYNEQFF. In DNA form, the CDR3 reads TGTGCCAGCAGTCAGTACAATGAGCAGTTCTTC.

This sequence joins TRBV18 and TRBJ1-5, with D possibly being TRBD1 (5 bases). The CDR3 is made up of 16 amino acids. Germline loops: CDR1 KGHSH, CDR2 LQKENI. Trimming left V 3 bases short and J 6 bases short, with 18 bases between. The CDR3 region has the DNA TGTGCCAGCTCACCCCTTAGGGCAGGGTCGGGTCAGCCCCAGCATTTT. Its protein product is CASSPLRAGSGQPQHF.

The count of this clone is one. V is TRBV28 and J is TRBJ1-4; D might be TRBD1 (5 bases). The CDR3 loop spans 14 amino acids. The V end lost 4 bases, the J end lost 8 bases, and 14 bases lay between the germline ends. Per the germline V gene, CDR1 is MDHEN and CDR2 is SYDVKM. The CDR3 bases are TGTGCCAGCAGTTCCGGGGGATCCGGGGAAAAACTGTTTTTT. Its translation is CASSSGGSGEKLFF. Looking up the rest from reference TRBV28 and TRBJ1-4 gives the full variable domain: DVKVTQSSRYLVKRTGEKVFLECVQDMDHENMFWYRQDPGLGLRLIYFSYDVKMKEKGDIPEGYSVSREKKERFSLILESASTNQTSMYLCASSSGGSGEKLFFGSGTQLSVL.

The chain has TRBV30 and TRBJ1-5, with 11 bases fitting TRBD1. Germline assignment: CDR1 GTSNPN and CDR2 SVGIG (reference sequence). Unmatched junction bases numbered 10, after V lost 4 bases and J lost 5 bases. This CDR3 spans 16 amino acids. CDR3 in amino acids: CAWKPPGDRGYQPQHF. DNA for the CDR3: TGTGCCTGGAAACCCCCGGGGGACAGGGGGTATCAGCCCCAGCATTTT.

This sequence joins TRBV2 and TRBJ2-1, with D possibly matching TRBD2 (6 bases). In germline, CDR1 is SNHLY, CDR2 FYNNEI. This CDR3 contains 15 residues. V was trimmed by 6 bases and J by 0 bases, leaving 12 bases between them. CDR3 bases: TGTGCCAGCAGACCGGGACTGAGCTCCTACAATGAGCAGTTCTTC. Its protein product is CASRPGLSSYNEQFF.

V and J are TRBV20-1 and TRBJ2-3, with D possibly matching TRBD2 (6 bases). CDR3 length: 11 amino acids. The V end was cut by 8 bases, the J end by 3 bases, with 9 bases between. The germline V gene has CDR1 DFQATT and CDR2 SNEGSKA (reference sequence). The chain's CDR3 is CSLEGTDTQYF. The CDR3 nucleotides read TGCAGTTTGGAGGGGACAGATACGCAGTATTTT.

The CDR3 protein is CASSLGSAGYNEQFF. The CDR3 bases are TGTGCCAGCAGCTTAGGATCAGCGGGCTACAATGAGCAGTTCTTC. V and J are TRBV7-2 and TRBJ2-1; possibly TRBD2 for D (6 bases). Germline loops: CDR1 SGHTA, CDR2 FQGNSA. Trimming took 1 base from V and 3 from J, leaving 10 bases between them. CDR3 length equals 15 residues.

The chain has TRBV5-1 and TRBJ2-5, with 7 nucleotides matching TRBD1. CDR3 length equals 14 residues. Germline CDR1 is SGHRS and CDR2 is YFSETQ. J lost 4 bases, V lost 1 base, and 4 bases had no gene match. This chain's CDR3 is CASSLTGVVETQYF. The CDR3 DNA reads as TGCGCCAGCAGCTTGACAGGGGTTGTAGAGACCCAGTACTTC.

The chain employs TRBV27 and TRBJ1-4; D perhaps matches TRBD1 (5 bases). V lost 5 bases and J lost 0, with 7 bases in between. Germline CDR1 reads MNHEY; CDR2 reads SMNVEV (reference sequence). The CDR3 length is 14 residues. DNA for the CDR3: TGTGCCAGCAGTACGACAGCAACTAATGAAAAACTGTTTTTT. Translated, it gives CASSTTATNEKLFF.

The chain carries TRBV18 and TRBJ1-3; D gene unclear. The CDR3 sequence is 15 residues long. The V and J ends lost 3 bases and 0 bases respectively, with 9 bases between them. Germline CDR1 is KGHSH and CDR2 is LQKENI. The CDR3 loop reads CASSPSLDSGNTIYF. CDR3 in DNA: TGTGCCAGCTCACCTAGCCTGGACTCTGGAAACACCATATATTTT.

The chain links TRBV13 to TRBJ1-1; no clear D. The CDR3 consists of 13 residues. CDR1 is PRHDT, CDR2 FYEKMQ, per germline (reference sequence). With 2 bases removed from V and 1 base from J, the gap between germline ends came to 5 bases. The CDR3 loop is CASSLRGNTEAFF. Written as DNA, the CDR3 is TGTGCCAGCAGCTTACGGGGGAACACTGAAGCTTTCTTT.

V gene TRBV5-1 combines with J gene TRBJ2-5; a weak D match, TRBD1 (6 bases). The tail of the sequence fits TRBJ2-7 better, so the J call may be wrong. This CDR3 has 14 amino acids. Germline CDR1 is SGHRS and CDR2 is YFSETQ. In DNA form, the CDR3 reads TGCGCCAGCAGCTCTCAGGGGCCCCAAAGCGAGCAGTACTTC. It specifies CASSSQGPQSEQYF.

In this sample, this clone turned up once. CDR3 amino acids: CASSPPGLQNNEQFF. The CDR3 coding sequence is TGTGCCAGCTCACCACCGGGACTACAAAACAATGAGCAGTTCTTC. The rearrangement joins TRBV18 to TRBJ2-1; 7 positions match TRBD2. V dropped 0 bases and J dropped 5; count of bases not matched to a gene: 4. CDR3 length: 15 residues. Germline assignment: CDR1 KGHSH and CDR2 LQKENI.

The V gene is TRBV18, the J gene TRBJ1-2; D is undetermined. The CDR3 has 12 residues. Germline values: CDR1 KGHSH, CDR2 LQKENI. Trimming stripped 4 bases from V and 4 bases from J, with 7 bases between. The CDR3 bases are TGTGCCAGCTCACAAGGAGTCTATGGCTACACCTTC. Translation: CASSQGVYGYTF.

This chain links TRBV5-1 with TRBJ2-7; 10 bases align to TRBD1. V trimming: 0 bases; J trimming: 3 bases; junction bases outside the gene matches: 12. The CDR3 contains 18 residues. Germline-derived CDR1 and CDR2 are SGHRS and YFSETQ. For the CDR3, the DNA is TGCGCCAGCAGCTTGGGAGCCGGGACAGGGGATTCTCACTACGAGCAGTACTTC. It encodes CASSLGAGTGDSHYEQYF.

The chain's CDR3 is CASSLVGVGADEQYF. In nucleotides, the CDR3 is TGCGCCAGCAGCCTTGTGGGGGTGGGGGCCGACGAGCAGTACTTC. This sequence joins TRBV5-1 and TRBJ2-7; weak D call: TRBD1 (6 bases). Deletions cut 4 bases from V and 5 bases from J, with 19 bases between. Germline assignment: CDR1 SGHRS and CDR2 YFSETQ. The CDR3 sequence is 15 residues long.